Listed here are 12 T cell receptor beta chains from one sample, sequenced in a study of shared clonotypes between healthy human individuals. TCRdb keeps only in-frame clones here, not all; method: immunoSEQ multiplex PCR. The data hold about 1,500,000 clones, with more than 95% observed a single time. Sequenced material: naive CD4+ T cells sorted from blood. Subset of the sample: CD45RA+ positively selected. These receptors were obtained from a man aged 25-45 years in good health.

This clone was recorded once. The same CDR3 can be traced to other DNA sequences in this sample. The chain is built from TRBV7-8 and TRBJ2-5; D unclear. Trimming stripped 5 bases from V and 5 bases from J, with 6 bases between. This CDR3 spans 11 amino acids. Germline V gives CDR1 SGHVS, CDR2 FQNEAQ. The CDR3 region is CASSPQETQYF. The CDR3 region has the DNA TGTGCCAGCAGCCCCCAGGAGACCCAGTACTTC.

The V call is TRBV30, the J call TRBJ1-4; D gene ambiguous. The V end was cut by 4 bases, the J end by 5 bases, with 14 bases between. The germline V gene has CDR1 GTSNPN and CDR2 SVGIG (reference sequence). The CDR3 is made up of 14 amino acids. The CDR3 sequence: CAWTVRKKNEKLFF. The CDR3 DNA sequence: TGTGCCTGGACAGTAAGGAAGAAGAATGAAAAACTGTTTTTT.

This clone was seen a single time. V is TRBV7-6 and J is TRBJ1-1; the D is unclear. Trimming took 5 bases from V and 1 from J, leaving 14 bases between them. Germline loops: CDR1 SGHVS, CDR2 FNYEAQ. The CDR3 spans 15 residues. CDR3 DNA: TGTGCCAGCAGCCCCGGACCGTTGGCGAACACTGAAGCTTTCTTT. Protein: CASSPGPLANTEAFF.

DNA of the CDR3: TGTGCCAGCAATGGCCTCACAACTAATGAAAAACTGTTTTTT. Translating gives CASNGLTTNEKLFF. The rearrangement uses TRBV2 and TRBJ1-4, with D unclear. Germline loops: CDR1 SNHLY, CDR2 FYNNEI. V lost 7 bases to trimming and J lost 0 bases, with 9 bases between them. The length of the CDR3 is 14 residues.

This clone was counted a single time. This chain uses TRBV4-3 with TRBJ2-1, with D possibly called TRBD1 or TRBD2 (5 bases each). Germline assignment: CDR1 LGHNA and CDR2 YSLEER. V lost 0 bases, J lost 2 bases, and 11 bases lay in between. This CDR3 contains 16 residues. In DNA, the CDR3 is TGCGCCAGCAGCCAAGATACAGGACTTCCCTACAATGAGCAGTTCTTC. This sequence encodes CASSQDTGLPYNEQFF.

The chain couples TRBV10-3 to TRBJ1-2; D perhaps matches TRBD1 (5 bases). The CDR3 extends over 12 amino acids. Germline lookup yields CDR1 ENHRY and CDR2 SYGVKD. The CDR3 protein is CASGRALEGYTF. CDR3 sequence (DNA): TGTGCGTCCGGCAGGGCCCTCGAGGGCTACACCTTC.

This chain uses TRBV5-4 with TRBJ2-5; 7 positions agree with TRBD1. Trimming cost V 4 bases and J 4 bases; bases outside gene matches: 4. The CDR3 totals 13 residues. The V gene's germline CDR1 is SGHNT and CDR2 YYREEE (reference sequence). The CDR3 spells CASSLRGSETQYF. The CDR3 nucleotides read TGTGCCAGCAGCCTCAGGGGGTCAGAGACCCAGTACTTC.

The rearrangement links TRBV7-2 to TRBJ2-1; possible D gene TRBD1, 6 bases. This CDR3 is 13 amino acids long. The germline V gene encodes CDR1 SGHTA and CDR2 FQGNSA. V lost 2 bases and J lost 9, with 11 bases in between. This chain's CDR3 is CASSLHPDSEQFF. The CDR3, as DNA: TGTGCCAGCAGCTTACACCCGGACAGTGAGCAGTTCTTC.

Note on this clone: The identical CDR3 is also encoded by other nucleotide sequences in the sample. The rearrangement joins TRBV10-2 to TRBJ2-7; no clear D. From germline, CDR1 is WSHSY and CDR2 SAAADI. Trimming pared 2 bases from V and 2 bases from J, leaving 7 bases between. The CDR3 totals 13 residues. In DNA form, the CDR3 reads TGCGCCAGCAGTGAGACGGCTACCTACGAGCAGTACTTC. It encodes CASSETATYEQYF.

The sample holds one count of this clone. The V and J genes are TRBV19 and TRBJ2-5; 14 bases are a match to TRBD2. Losses at the gene ends were 3 bases for V and 1 base for J; bases not matched to a gene: 10. Germline CDR1 is LNHDA and CDR2 is SQIVND (reference sequence). The CDR3 is 19 residues long. The CDR3 protein is CASSIPFSGTSGSQETQYF. In DNA, the CDR3 is TGTGCCAGTAGTATTCCTTTTAGCGGGACTAGCGGGAGCCAAGAGACCCAGTACTTC.

The chain combines TRBV28 with TRBJ2-7, with 10 positions matching TRBD1. J lost 4 bases, V lost 3 bases, and 6 bases had no gene match. The V gene's germline CDR1 is MDHEN and CDR2 SYDVKM. The CDR3 is made up of 15 amino acids. The CDR3 reads CASSFDRGPLYEQYF. Written as DNA, the CDR3 is TGTGCCAGCAGTTTCGACAGGGGGCCTTTATACGAGCAGTACTTC.

DNA for the CDR3: TGTGCCACCTTGTCGGAGACCCAGTACTTC. Translated: CATLSETQYF. The chain uses TRBV6-5 and TRBJ2-5, with no clear D. V was pared by 10 bases and J by 5 bases, with 8 bases between. The CDR3 contains 10 residues. The germline gives CDR1 MNHEY, CDR2 SVGAGI.